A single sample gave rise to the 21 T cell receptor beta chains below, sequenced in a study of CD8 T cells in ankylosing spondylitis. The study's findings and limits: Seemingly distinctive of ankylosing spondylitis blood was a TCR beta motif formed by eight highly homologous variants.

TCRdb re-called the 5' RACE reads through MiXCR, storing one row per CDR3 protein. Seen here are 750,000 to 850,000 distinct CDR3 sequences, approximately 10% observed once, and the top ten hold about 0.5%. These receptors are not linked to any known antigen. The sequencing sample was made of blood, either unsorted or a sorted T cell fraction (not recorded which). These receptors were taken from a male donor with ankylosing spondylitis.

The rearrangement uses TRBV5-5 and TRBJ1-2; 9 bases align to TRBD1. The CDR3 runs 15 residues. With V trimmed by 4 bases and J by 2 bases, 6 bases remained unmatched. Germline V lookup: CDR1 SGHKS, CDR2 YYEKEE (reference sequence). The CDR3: CASSLKGTGNYGYTF. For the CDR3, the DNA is TGTGCCAGCAGCCTCAAAGGGACAGGGAACTATGGCTACACCTTC.

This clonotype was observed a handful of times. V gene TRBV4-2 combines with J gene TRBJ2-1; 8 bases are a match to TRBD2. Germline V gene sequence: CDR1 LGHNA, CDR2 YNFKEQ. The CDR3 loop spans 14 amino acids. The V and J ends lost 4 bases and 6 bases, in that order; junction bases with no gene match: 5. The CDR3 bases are TGTGCCAGCAGCCGGACGGGGGGGCTCAATGAGCAGTTCTTC. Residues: CASSRTGGLNEQFF.

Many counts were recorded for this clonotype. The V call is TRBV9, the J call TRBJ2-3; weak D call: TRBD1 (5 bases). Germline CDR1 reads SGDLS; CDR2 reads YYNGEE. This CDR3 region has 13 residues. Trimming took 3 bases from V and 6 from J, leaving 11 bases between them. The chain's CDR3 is CASSDQGWDTQYF. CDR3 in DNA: TGTGCCAGCAGCGATCAGGGTTGGGATACGCAGTATTTT.

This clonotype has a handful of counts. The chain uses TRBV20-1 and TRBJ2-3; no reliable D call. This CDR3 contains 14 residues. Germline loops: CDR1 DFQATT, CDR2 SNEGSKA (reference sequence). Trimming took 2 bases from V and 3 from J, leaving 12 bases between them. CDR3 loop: CSARNPTQTDTQYF. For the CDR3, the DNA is TGCAGTGCTAGAAACCCTACTCAAACAGATACGCAGTATTTT.

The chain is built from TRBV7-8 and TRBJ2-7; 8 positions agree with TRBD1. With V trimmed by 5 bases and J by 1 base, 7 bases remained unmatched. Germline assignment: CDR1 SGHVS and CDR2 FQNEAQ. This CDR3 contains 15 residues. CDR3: CASSRRQGPSYEQYF. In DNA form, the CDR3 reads TGTGCCAGCAGCCGTCGACAGGGGCCGTCCTACGAGCAGTACTTC.

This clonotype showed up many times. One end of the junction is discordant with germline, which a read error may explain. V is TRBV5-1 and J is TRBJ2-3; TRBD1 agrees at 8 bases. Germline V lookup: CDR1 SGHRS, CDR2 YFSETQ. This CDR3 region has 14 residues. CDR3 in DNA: TGCGCCAGCAGCGTCGGGACAGGCACGGATACGCAGTATTTT. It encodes CASSVGTGTDTQYF.

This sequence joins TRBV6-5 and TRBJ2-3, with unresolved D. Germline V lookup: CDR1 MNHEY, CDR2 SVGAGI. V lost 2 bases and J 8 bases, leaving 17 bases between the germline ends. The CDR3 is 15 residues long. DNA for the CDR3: TGTGCCAGCAGTTACCAGACTGCCATCCTTGGTACGCAGTATTTT. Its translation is CASSYQTAILGTQYF.

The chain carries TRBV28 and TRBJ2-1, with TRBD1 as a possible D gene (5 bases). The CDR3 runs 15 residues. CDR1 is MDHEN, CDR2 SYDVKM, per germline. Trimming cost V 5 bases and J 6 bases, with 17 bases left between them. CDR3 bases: TGTGCCAGCAGTCCCCTAGGGGTGGCCGTCAATGAGCAGTTCTTC. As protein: CASSPLGVAVNEQFF.

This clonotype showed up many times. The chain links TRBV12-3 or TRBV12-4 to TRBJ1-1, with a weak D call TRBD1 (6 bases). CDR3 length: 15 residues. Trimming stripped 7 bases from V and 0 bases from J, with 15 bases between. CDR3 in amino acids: CASTKGGTLNTEAFF. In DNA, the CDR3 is TGTGCCAGCACCAAGGGGGGGACCTTGAACACTGAAGCTTTCTTT.

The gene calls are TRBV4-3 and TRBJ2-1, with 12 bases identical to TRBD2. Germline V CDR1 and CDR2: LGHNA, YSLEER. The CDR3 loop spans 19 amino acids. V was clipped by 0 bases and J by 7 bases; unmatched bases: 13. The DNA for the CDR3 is TGCGCCAGCAGCCAAGAGCCCCCCCTTCTAGCGGGAGGGTGGAATGAGCAGTTCTTC. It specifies CASSQEPPLLAGGWNEQFF.

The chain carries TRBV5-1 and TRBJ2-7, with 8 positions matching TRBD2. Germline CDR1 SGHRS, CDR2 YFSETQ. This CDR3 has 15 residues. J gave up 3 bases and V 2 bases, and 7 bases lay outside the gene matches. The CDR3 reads CASSLTPGLDYEQYF. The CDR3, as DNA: TGCGCCAGCAGCTTAACGCCGGGACTAGACTACGAGCAGTACTTC.

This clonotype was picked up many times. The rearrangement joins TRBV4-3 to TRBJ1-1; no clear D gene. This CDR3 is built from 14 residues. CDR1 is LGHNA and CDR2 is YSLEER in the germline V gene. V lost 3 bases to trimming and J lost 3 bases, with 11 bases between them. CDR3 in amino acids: CASSQVLGYTEAFF. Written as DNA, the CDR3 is TGCGCCAGCAGCCAGGTCCTTGGTTACACTGAAGCTTTCTTT.

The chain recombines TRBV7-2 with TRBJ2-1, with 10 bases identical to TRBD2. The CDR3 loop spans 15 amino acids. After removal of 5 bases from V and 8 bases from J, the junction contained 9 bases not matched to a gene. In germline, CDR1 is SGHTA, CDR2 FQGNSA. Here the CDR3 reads CASSTTGLALHEQFF. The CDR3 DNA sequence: TGTGCCAGCAGCACTACGGGACTAGCGTTGCATGAGCAGTTCTTC.

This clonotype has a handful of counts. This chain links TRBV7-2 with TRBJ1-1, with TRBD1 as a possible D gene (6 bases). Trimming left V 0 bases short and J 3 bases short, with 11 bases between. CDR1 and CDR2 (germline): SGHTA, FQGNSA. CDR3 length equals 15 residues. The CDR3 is CASSLAFGQYTEAFF. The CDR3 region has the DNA TGTGCCAGCAGCTTAGCCTTCGGACAGTACACTGAAGCTTTCTTT.

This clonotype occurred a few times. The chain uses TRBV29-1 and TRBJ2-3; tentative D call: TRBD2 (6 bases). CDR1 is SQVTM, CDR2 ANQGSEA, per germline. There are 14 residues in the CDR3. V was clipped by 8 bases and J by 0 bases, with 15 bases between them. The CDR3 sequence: CSQASVTSTDTQYF. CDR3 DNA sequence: TGCAGCCAGGCTAGCGTAACAAGCACAGATACGCAGTATTTT.

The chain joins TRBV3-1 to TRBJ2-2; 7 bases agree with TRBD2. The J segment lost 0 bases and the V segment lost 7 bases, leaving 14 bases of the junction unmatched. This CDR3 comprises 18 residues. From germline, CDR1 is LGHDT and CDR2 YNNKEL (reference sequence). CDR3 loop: CASIPGGLRDANTGELFF. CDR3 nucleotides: TGTGCCAGCATCCCGGGGGGTCTGCGGGACGCGAACACCGGGGAGCTGTTTTTT.

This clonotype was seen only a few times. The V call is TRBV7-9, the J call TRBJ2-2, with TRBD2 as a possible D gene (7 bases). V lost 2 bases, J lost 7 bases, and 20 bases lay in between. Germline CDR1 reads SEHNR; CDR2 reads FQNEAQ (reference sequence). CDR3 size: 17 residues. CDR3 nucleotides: TGTGCCAGCAGCTTATTATCGGGGGGCCGGTCCGACGGGGAGCTGTTTTTT. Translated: CASSLLSGGRSDGELFF.

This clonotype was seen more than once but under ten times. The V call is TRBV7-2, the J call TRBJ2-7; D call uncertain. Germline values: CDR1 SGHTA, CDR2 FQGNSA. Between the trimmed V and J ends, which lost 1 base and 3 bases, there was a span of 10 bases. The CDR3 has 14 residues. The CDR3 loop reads CASSLEGPGYEQYF. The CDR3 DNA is TGTGCCAGCAGCTTAGAAGGACCGGGCTACGAGCAGTACTTC.

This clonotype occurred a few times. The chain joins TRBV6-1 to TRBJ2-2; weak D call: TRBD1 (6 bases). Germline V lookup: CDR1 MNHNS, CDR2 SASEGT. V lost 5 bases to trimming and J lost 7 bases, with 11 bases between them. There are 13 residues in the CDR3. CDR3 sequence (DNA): TGTGCCAGCAGTATACAGGGTCTCGGGGAGCTGTTTTTT. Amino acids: CASSIQGLGELFF.

The CDR3 DNA reads as TGTGCCAGCAGTTTAGCGGGAGGGAGCGCAGATACGCAGTATTTT. Its protein is CASSLAGGSADTQYF. This rearrangement joins TRBV6-5 to TRBJ2-3; 11 positions match TRBD2. The CDR3 is 15 amino acids. CDR1 and CDR2 (germline): MNHEY, SVGAGI. The ends lost 4 bases at V and 4 bases at J; junction bases unmatched: 4.

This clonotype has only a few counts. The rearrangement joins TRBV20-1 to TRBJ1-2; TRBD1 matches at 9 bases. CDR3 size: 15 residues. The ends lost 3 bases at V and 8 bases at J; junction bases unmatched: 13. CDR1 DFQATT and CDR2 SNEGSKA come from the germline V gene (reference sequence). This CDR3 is CSASPKDRGFLGYTF. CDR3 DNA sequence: TGCAGTGCTAGTCCCAAGGACAGGGGATTTTTAGGCTACACCTTC.